This TCR beta chain was identified in a study of blood T cell repertoires in COVID-19. Whole-study context: COVID-19 samples collected from the United States, Italy and Spain covered acute and convalescent phases.

V dropped 0 bases and J dropped 2 bases, with 20 bases sitting between them. This CDR3 contains 19 residues. Germline assignment: CDR1 LGHDT and CDR2 YNNKEL (reference sequence). Libraries were prepared by immunoSEQ multiplex PCR; TCRdb keeps only in-frame clonotypes and omits some of them. The repertoire holds almost 350,000 clones, with 89% as singletons. Sequencing input: peripheral blood. The rearrangement uses TRBV3-1 (or the pseudogene TRBV3-2) and TRBJ1-5, with D perhaps TRBD1 (6 bases). This receptor was taken from a woman aged 60-70 years with COVID-19, enrolled during active disease. DNA for the CDR3: TGTGCCAGCAGCCAAGATCAGCTAGCGGGGGGGCCGGGCAATCAGCCCCAGCATTTT. This translates into CASSQDQLAGGPGNQPQHF.